This T cell receptor beta chain was identified during a study of T cell repertoires in cytomegalovirus infection. Study at large: Used in the study were CMV epitopes, some recently identified and HLA-C-restricted, others well-studied and HLA-B-restricted. Both CMV infection and a matching HLA type were indicated by public TCR beta signatures.

Germline values: CDR1 SQVTM, CDR2 ANQGSEA. This CDR3 is built from 16 residues. Trimming took 4 bases from V and 0 from J, leaving 17 bases between them. This clonotype has only a few counts. The target antigen is unknown. TCRdb re-called the reads with MiXCR, one entry per CDR3 protein. The sample carries about 900,000 distinct CDR3 sequences, more than 25% recorded once. The sequenced sample was cultured CD8+ T cells from PBMCs, obtained from culture after CMV antigen stimulation. V and J are TRBV29-1 and TRBJ2-3; TRBD1 might be the D (6 bases). The receptor was isolated from a human donor in good health (CMV status not recorded). Some clones in this sample may be carry-over from other donors' samples. CDR3 sequence reads: CSVVLIGTSSTDTQYF. The CDR3 nucleotides read TGCAGCGTTGTACTTATAGGGACATCCAGCACAGATACGCAGTATTTT.